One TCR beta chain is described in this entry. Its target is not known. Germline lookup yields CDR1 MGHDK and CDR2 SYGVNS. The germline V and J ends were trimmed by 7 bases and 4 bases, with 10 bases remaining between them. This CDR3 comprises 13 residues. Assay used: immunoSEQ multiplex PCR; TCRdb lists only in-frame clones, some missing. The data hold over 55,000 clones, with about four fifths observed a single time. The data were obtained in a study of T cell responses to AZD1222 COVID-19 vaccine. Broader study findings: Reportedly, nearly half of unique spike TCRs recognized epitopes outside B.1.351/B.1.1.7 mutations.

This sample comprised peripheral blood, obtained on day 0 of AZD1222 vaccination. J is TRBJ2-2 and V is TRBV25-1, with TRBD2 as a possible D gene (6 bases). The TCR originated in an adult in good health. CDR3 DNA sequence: TGTGCCAGCAAAGCGGAGGGCACCGGGGAGCTGTTTTTT. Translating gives CASKAEGTGELFF.